This T cell receptor (beta chain) was sequenced for a study of blood T cell repertoires in COVID-19. V dropped 4 bases and J dropped 2 bases, with 13 bases sitting between them. The length of the CDR3 is 15 residues. Germline CDR1 reads MRHNA; CDR2 reads SNTAGT. Assay: immunoSEQ multiplex PCR; the TCRdb copy retains only in-frame clones and omits some. The table records 130,000 to 150,000 clones, about four fifths of them present only once. Sequenced input: peripheral blood. The genes are TRBV6-4 and TRBJ2-3, with D unclear. The TCR was taken from a human donor with acute or convalescent COVID-19. The donor label of this sample is uncertain. The CDR3 DNA follows: TGTGCCAGCAGTGCGGAGTTCTCCCCCACAGATACGCAGTATTTT. Amino acid sequence: CASSAEFSPTDTQYF.